These 10 T cell receptor beta chains share one sample of origin, sequenced in a study of T-cell memory formation after mild COVID-19. TCRdb ran MiXCR on the 5' RACE reads and lists one entry per CDR3 protein. The data show fewer than 500,000 distinct CDR3 sequences, with more than 20% seen just once and around 12% held by the top ten. The sample was PBMCs or a T cell subset sorted from them (not recorded which). The receptor source for this set is an adult woman who had mild COVID-19 (a few samples of this study predate the infection). Cell type and time point are not known.

The genes are TRBV5-1 and TRBJ2-1; TRBD2 matches at 7 bases. Germline V gene sequence: CDR1 SGHRS, CDR2 YFSETQ. V lost 5 bases to trimming and J lost 2 bases; unmatched junction nucleotides: 4. This CDR3 has 14 amino acids. The CDR3 reads CASRSSGAYNEQFF. CDR3 coding DNA: TGCGCCAGCAGGTCTAGCGGAGCCTACAATGAGCAGTTCTTC.

The J gene is TRBJ2-7, the V gene TRBV28; 7 nucleotides line up with TRBD1. The CDR3 contains 17 residues. Germline values: CDR1 MDHEN, CDR2 SYDVKM. Trimming cost V 6 bases and J 1 base; bases outside gene matches: 15. The CDR3 nucleotides are TGTGCCAGCAGACCTCTGCCTCCGGGACAGAAATCCTACGAGCAGTACTTC. It is translated as CASRPLPPGQKSYEQYF. The complete variable domain, with remaining parts taken from reference TRBV28 and TRBJ2-7, reads DVKVTQSSRYLVKRTGEKVFLECVQDMDHENMFWYRQDPGLGLRLIYFSYDVKMKEKGDIPEGYSVSREKKERFSLILESASTNQTSMYLCASRPLPPGQKSYEQYFGPGTRLTVT.

The chain is built from TRBV5-6 and TRBJ2-5; no reliable D call. CDR1 SGHDT and CDR2 YYEEEE come from the germline V gene. The V and J ends lost 3 bases and 4 bases respectively, with 22 bases between them. This CDR3 comprises 17 residues. The CDR3 DNA sequence: TGTGCCAGCAGCTCCCTGGGTAGGTCAGGCTTAGGAGAGACCCAGTACTTC. This translates into CASSSLGRSGLGETQYF. The variable domain in full, with the rest retrieved from reference TRBV5-6 and TRBJ2-5, is DAGVTQSPTHLIKTRGQQVTLRCSPKSGHDTVSWYQQALGQGPQFIFQYYEEEERQRGNFPDRFSGHQFPNYSSELNVNALLLGDSALYLCASSSLGRSGLGETQYFGPGTRLLVL.

This clonotype was seen only once. The chain links TRBV20-1 to TRBJ2-5; 8 positions match TRBD2. The J segment lost 5 bases and the V segment lost 3 bases, leaving 11 bases of the junction unmatched. Germline assignment: CDR1 DFQATT and CDR2 SNEGSKA (reference sequence). The CDR3 loop spans 15 amino acids. CDR3 in amino acids: CSASGTGGPWETQYF. For the CDR3, the DNA is TGCAGTGCTAGTGGAACGGGGGGGCCATGGGAGACCCAGTACTTC.

The chain uses TRBV6-2 or TRBV6-3 and TRBJ1-3; D gene ambiguous. Germline V CDR1 and CDR2: MNHEY, SVGEGT. This CDR3 contains 14 residues. With 5 bases removed from V and 1 base from J, the gap between germline ends came to 9 bases. The CDR3 sequence is CASSLTVSGNTIYF. The CDR3 DNA is TGTGCCAGCAGTCTCACAGTATCTGGAAACACCATATATTTT.

The CDR3 loop is CASSPRTGRYNEQFF. Here the CDR3 DNA reads TGTGCCAGCAGCCCACGGACAGGGCGCTACAATGAGCAGTTCTTC. The chain is built from TRBV7-2 and TRBJ2-1; TRBD1 matches 8 bases. The CDR3 has 15 residues. Germline V gives CDR1 SGHTA, CDR2 FQGNSA. The junction had 6 bases not matched to a gene; V was cut back by 5 bases and J by 3 bases.

The rearrangement uses TRBV7-6 and TRBJ2-2; the D is unclear. V dropped 0 bases and J dropped 4 bases, with 3 bases sitting between them. This CDR3 spans 13 amino acids. CDR1 is SGHVS and CDR2 is FNYEAQ in the germline V gene. The CDR3 DNA follows: TGTGCCAGCAGCTTAGCGGTCACCGGGGAGCTGTTTTTT. Its protein product is CASSLAVTGELFF.

The chain combines TRBV12-3 or TRBV12-4 with TRBJ1-1; 9 bases align to TRBD1. With V trimmed by 3 bases and J by 1 base, 3 bases remained unmatched. This CDR3 has 15 amino acids. The CDR3 loop is CASSFRTGANTEAFF. The CDR3 DNA reads TGTGCCAGCAGTTTTCGGACAGGGGCGAACACTGAAGCTTTCTTT.

This chain links TRBV23-1 with TRBJ2-2; 7 bases map to TRBD1. TRBV23-1 belongs to the ORF category, with a function that is uncertain. This CDR3 has 17 amino acids. V shed 10 bases and J 2 bases; nucleotides not matched to a gene: 16. CDR3 sequence reads: CAIKSRPGQSNTGELFF. The CDR3 nucleotides read TGCGCCATCAAGTCAAGACCGGGACAGAGCAACACCGGGGAGCTGTTTTTT.

The CDR3 DNA follows: TGTGCCAGCGCTAGCTGGAGGGCCACGAATGAGCAGTTCTTC. Amino acid sequence: CASASWRATNEQFF. This chain uses TRBV12-3 or TRBV12-4 with TRBJ2-1, with a possible D match to TRBD2 (6 bases). The CDR3 sequence is 14 residues long. Trimming stripped 8 bases from V and 7 bases from J, with 18 bases between.